One and the same sample provided the 14 T cell receptor beta chains below, sequenced in a study of molecular identifiers for immune sequencing clone quantification. MiXCR, run by TCRdb on the PCR reads, gives a single entry per CDR3 protein. The data hold over 85,000 distinct CDR3 sequences, with 30% to 45% observed a single time. The sequencing input was naive CD8+ T cells from blood, with Jurkat cell RNA spiked in. Subset specified: FACS-sorted CD8+CD4-CCR7+CD45RA+ naive T cells. These receptors all stem from a human donor in good health. Some libraries in this study had Jurkat cell RNA spiked in.

This clonotype has ten or more counts. V gene TRBV4-1 combines with J gene TRBJ2-5; D unclear. The germline CDR1 and CDR2 sequences are MGHRA and YSYEKL. The CDR3 covers 15 residues. The V and J ends lost 1 base and 5 bases respectively, with 14 bases between them. As DNA, the CDR3 is TGCGCCAGCAGCCAAGTTGGCAGGACCCTGGAGACCCAGTACTTC. Translated, it gives CASSQVGRTLETQYF.

The chain uses TRBV18 and TRBJ2-3; the D call may be TRBD1 or TRBD2 (5 bases each). The CDR3 totals 15 residues. Germline-derived CDR1 and CDR2 are KGHSH and LQKENI. V was cut by 4 bases and J by 1 base, with 12 bases left in between. The CDR3 DNA reads as TGTGCCAGCTCACTCCCGGGACGGGGCACAGATACGCAGTATTTT. This codes for CASSLPGRGTDTQYF.

The gene calls are TRBV28 and TRBJ1-5; D is ambiguous. Trimming removed 2 bases at V and 2 bases at J, with 10 bases between. The CDR3 has 15 residues. The germline gives CDR1 MDHEN, CDR2 SYDVKM. The CDR3 coding sequence is TGTGCCAGCAGTTTAAGTCGGGATGGCAATCAGCCCCAGCATTTT. Its protein is CASSLSRDGNQPQHF.

This clonotype was counted only a few times. The chain employs TRBV7-2 and TRBJ2-1; TRBD2 might be the D (6 bases). The germline CDR1 and CDR2 sequences are SGHTA and FQGNSA. The germline V and J ends were trimmed by 3 bases and 0 bases, with 9 bases remaining between them. The CDR3 consists of 15 residues. The DNA of the CDR3 is TGTGCCAGCAGCTTGGGACTTAGCTCCTACAATGAGCAGTTCTTC. It codes for CASSLGLSSYNEQFF.

This clonotype appeared a single time. This chain connects TRBV19 to TRBJ2-7, with TRBD2 as a possible D gene (7 bases). The ends were cut back, 7 bases at V and 6 bases at J, with 16 bases in the middle. The CDR3 loop spans 13 amino acids. The germline V gene encodes CDR1 LNHDA and CDR2 SQIVND (reference sequence). CDR3 sequence: CASNPGGASEQYF. In nucleotides, the CDR3 is TGTGCCAGTAACCCGGGGGGCGCCTCCGAGCAGTACTTC.

The chain uses TRBV6-6 and TRBJ2-7, with D uncertain. The length of the CDR3 is 15 residues. V was cut by 2 bases and J by 3 bases, with 14 bases left in between. Looked up from germline, CDR1 is MNHNY and CDR2 is SVGAGI (reference sequence). The DNA for the CDR3 is TGTGCCAGCAGTTACAACCCCTTTGACGACTACGAGCAGTACTTC. This gives the protein CASSYNPFDDYEQYF.

The chain carries TRBV4-1 and TRBJ2-7; D remains ambiguous. Trimming pared 0 bases from V and 3 bases from J, leaving 9 bases between. Germline CDR1 reads MGHRA; CDR2 reads YSYEKL. The CDR3 is made up of 14 amino acids. This CDR3 is CASSQDVSYYEQYF. The CDR3 DNA follows: TGCGCCAGCAGCCAAGATGTCAGCTACTACGAGCAGTACTTC.

This clonotype was detected only a few times. The V and J genes are TRBV6-2 or TRBV6-3 and TRBJ2-7, with TRBD1 matching over 7 bases. CDR1 is MNHEY and CDR2 is SVGEGT in the germline V gene. The CDR3 runs 17 residues. The V and J ends lost 0 bases and 3 bases, in that order; junction bases with no gene match: 11. The CDR3 protein is CASSYSNPGQTFYEQYF. The CDR3 nucleotides read TGTGCCAGCAGTTACTCAAATCCGGGACAGACATTCTACGAGCAGTACTTC.

At least ten counts were recorded for this clonotype. The chain combines TRBV24-1 with TRBJ2-3, with TRBD2 matching 11 bases. The ends lost 3 bases at V and 6 bases at J; junction bases unmatched: 4. The germline CDR1 and CDR2 sequences are KGHDR and SFDVKD. The CDR3 covers 15 residues. The CDR3: CATSDRLAGKDTQYF. The CDR3 DNA reads as TGTGCCACCAGTGATCGACTAGCGGGAAAGGATACGCAGTATTTT.

This rearrangement joins TRBV29-1 to TRBJ2-1, with D tentatively TRBD1 or TRBD2 (5 bases each). Trimming took 3 bases from V and 10 from J, leaving 13 bases between them. Germline-derived CDR1 and CDR2 are SQVTM and ANQGSEA. The CDR3 runs to 12 residues. The CDR3, as DNA: TGCAGCGTTGATCTTGGGGGTCAGGAGCAGTTCTTC. The encoded protein is CSVDLGGQEQFF.

This chain connects TRBV7-9 to TRBJ2-7; unclear D gene. Between the trimmed V and J ends, which lost 8 bases and 4 bases, there was a span of 15 bases. The germline CDR1 and CDR2 sequences are SEHNR and FQNEAQ (reference sequence). This CDR3 region has 13 residues. The CDR3 is CASGPQVTYEQYF. For the CDR3, the DNA is TGTGCCAGCGGCCCCCAGGTTACATACGAGCAGTACTTC.

Worth noting for this clonotype: A much larger clone lies one base from this, so it may be a read error. The chain carries TRBV20-1 and TRBJ2-2, with TRBD2 identical over 9 bases. CDR3 length: 17 residues. Germline assignment: CDR1 DFQATT and CDR2 SNEGSKA (reference sequence). Unmatched junction bases numbered 10, after V lost 3 bases and J lost 2 bases. CDR3 residues: CSASPGTSRRNTGELFF. The CDR3 DNA follows: TGCAGTGCTAGCCCCGGGACTAGCAGGAGAAACACCGGGGAGCTGTTTTTT.

With respect to this clonotype: Given a much more abundant clone one base away, this may be a read error. The genes are TRBV7-9 and TRBJ2-3; either TRBD1 or TRBD2 may supply D (5 bases each). Per germline, CDR1 SEHNR and CDR2 FQNEAQ (reference sequence). V was trimmed by 6 bases and J by 4 bases, leaving 17 bases between them. This CDR3 has 15 residues. This CDR3 is CASSRQGPQSDTQYF. The CDR3 region has the DNA TGTGCCAGCAGTCGCCAGGGACCACAATCAGATACGCAGTATTTT.

This clonotype was counted only a few times. The chain is built from TRBV7-2 and TRBJ2-1; 11 nucleotides line up with TRBD2. Germline CDR1 is SGHTA and CDR2 is FQGNSA. The CDR3 loop spans 15 amino acids. V was pared by 0 bases and J by 7 bases, with 2 bases of the junction left unmatched. This chain's CDR3 is CASSLAGTSGNEQFF. As DNA, the CDR3 is TGTGCCAGCAGCTTAGCGGGGACTAGCGGAAATGAGCAGTTCTTC.